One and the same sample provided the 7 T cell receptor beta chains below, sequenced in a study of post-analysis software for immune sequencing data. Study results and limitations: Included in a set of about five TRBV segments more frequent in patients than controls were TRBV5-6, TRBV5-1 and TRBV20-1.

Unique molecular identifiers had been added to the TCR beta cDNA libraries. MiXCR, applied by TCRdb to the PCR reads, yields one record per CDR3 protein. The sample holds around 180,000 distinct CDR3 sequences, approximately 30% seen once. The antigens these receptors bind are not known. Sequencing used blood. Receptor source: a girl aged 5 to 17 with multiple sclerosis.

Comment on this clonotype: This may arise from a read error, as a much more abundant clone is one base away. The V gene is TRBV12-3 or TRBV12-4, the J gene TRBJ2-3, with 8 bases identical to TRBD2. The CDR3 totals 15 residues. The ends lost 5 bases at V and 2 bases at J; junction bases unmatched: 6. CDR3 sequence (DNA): TGTGCCAGCAGTCGGACTAGCAGAACCACAGATACGCAGTATTTT. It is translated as CASSRTSRTTDTQYF.

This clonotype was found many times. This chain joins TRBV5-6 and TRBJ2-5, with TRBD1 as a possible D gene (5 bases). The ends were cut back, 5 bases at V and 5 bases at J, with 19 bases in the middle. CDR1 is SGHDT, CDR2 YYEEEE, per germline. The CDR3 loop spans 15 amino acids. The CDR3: CASSLNTGPLETQYF. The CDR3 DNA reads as TGTGCCAGCAGTCTCAATACAGGCCCCCTGGAGACCCAGTACTTC.

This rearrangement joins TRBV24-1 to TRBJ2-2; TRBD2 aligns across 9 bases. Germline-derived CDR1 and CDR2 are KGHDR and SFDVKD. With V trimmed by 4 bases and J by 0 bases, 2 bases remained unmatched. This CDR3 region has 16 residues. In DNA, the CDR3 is TGTGCCACCAGTGAGGCTAGCGGGACGAACACCGGGGAGCTGTTTTTT. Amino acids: CATSEASGTNTGELFF.

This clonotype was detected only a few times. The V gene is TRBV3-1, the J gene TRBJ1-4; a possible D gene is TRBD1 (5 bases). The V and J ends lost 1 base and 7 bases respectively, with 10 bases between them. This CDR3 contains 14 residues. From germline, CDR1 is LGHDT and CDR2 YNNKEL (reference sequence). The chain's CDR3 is CASSQAQGPEKLFF. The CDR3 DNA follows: TGTGCCAGCAGCCAAGCCCAGGGTCCTGAAAAACTGTTTTTT.

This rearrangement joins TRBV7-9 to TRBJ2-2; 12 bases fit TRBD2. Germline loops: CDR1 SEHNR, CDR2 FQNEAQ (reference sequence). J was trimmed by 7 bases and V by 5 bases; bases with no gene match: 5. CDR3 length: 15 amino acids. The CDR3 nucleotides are TGTGCCAGCAGCAGACTAGCGGGAGCGGGCGGGGAGCTGTTTTTT. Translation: CASSRLAGAGGELFF.

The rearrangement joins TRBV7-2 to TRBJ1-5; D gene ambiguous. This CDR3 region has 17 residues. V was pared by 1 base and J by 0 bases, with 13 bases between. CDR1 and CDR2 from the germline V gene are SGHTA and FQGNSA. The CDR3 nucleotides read TGTGCCAGCAGCTTAGAAGGTTATGAGTATAGCAATCAGCCCCAGCATTTT. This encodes CASSLEGYEYSNQPQHF.

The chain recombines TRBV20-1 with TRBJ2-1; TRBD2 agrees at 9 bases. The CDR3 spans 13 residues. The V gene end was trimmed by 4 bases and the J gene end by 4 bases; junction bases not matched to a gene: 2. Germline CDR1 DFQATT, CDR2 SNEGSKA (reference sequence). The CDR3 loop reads CSAKGLAYNEQFF. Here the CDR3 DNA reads TGCAGTGCTAAGGGACTAGCTTACAATGAGCAGTTCTTC.